These 3 T cell receptor beta chains originate from one sample sequenced in a study of shared clonotypes between healthy human individuals. Profiling relied on immunoSEQ multiplex PCR, and the TCRdb table lists in-frame clones only, not all of them. The table has 1.5 million to 1.9 million clones, 95% to 99% seen once; the top ten hold roughly 0.45%. Sequenced material: naive CD4+ T cells sorted from blood. The subset is: CD45RA+ positively selected. All receptors come from a man aged 30 to 45 in good health.

This chain uses TRBV10-1 with TRBJ2-5; TRBD1 agrees at 7 bases. V was clipped by 3 bases and J by 2 bases; unmatched bases: 9. This CDR3 is 16 amino acids long. Germline V gene sequence: CDR1 WNHNN, CDR2 SYGVQD (reference sequence). Here the CDR3 reads CASSDGVRDRQETQYF. CDR3 in DNA: TGCGCCAGCAGTGACGGAGTTCGGGACAGACAAGAGACCCAGTACTTC.

The chain is built from TRBV5-1 and TRBJ1-2; D is uncertain. Trimming cost V 4 bases and J 2 bases, with 12 bases left between them. This CDR3 spans 14 amino acids. CDR1 is SGHRS and CDR2 is YFSETQ in the germline V gene. CDR3 in amino acids: CASSREGSNYGYTF. CDR3 in DNA: TGCGCCAGCAGCCGCGAGGGCTCCAACTATGGCTACACCTTC.

The J gene is TRBJ2-1, the V gene TRBV10-3; D gene unclear. Germline V gene data show CDR1 as ENHRY and CDR2 as SYGVKD. The CDR3 has 14 residues. V was shortened by 4 bases and J by 6 bases, with 13 bases between the two germline ends. The CDR3 loop is CAISATGRSNEQFF. CDR3 bases: TGTGCCATCAGTGCGACTGGACGATCCAATGAGCAGTTCTTC.